Shown below are 6 T cell receptor beta chains from a single sample sequenced in a study of blood T cells in healthy people across ages (dated by TCRdb to the mid-2010s). The library was produced with 5' RACE. The sequencing machine was an Illumina HiSeq 2500. The second PCR ran for roughly 7 to 12 cycles and used a J-beta primer mix along with a sample-barcoded 5' primer. TCRdb trimmed public reads at Q25 via fastp, called clones via MiXCR and kept in-frame beta chains. CDR3 protein duplicates are merged, each entry listing the most common genes and DNA. The sample contains around 1.5 million distinct CDR3 sequences, approximately 38% of them found a single time. 7.9% of the sample belongs to the ten largest clones. The sample was blood. Receptor source: a woman in her late teens or twenties in good health.

This clonotype has a handful of counts. The rearrangement joins TRBV13 to TRBJ2-7; D call uncertain. V lost 2 bases, J lost 1 base, and 6 bases lay in between. CDR1 and CDR2 from the germline V gene are PRHDT and FYEKMQ (reference sequence). This CDR3 has 13 residues. CDR3 DNA: TGTGCCAGCAGCTTATTGGGTTCCTACGAGCAGTACTTC. This gives the protein CASSLLGSYEQYF.

This clonotype was picked up many times. The rearrangement links TRBV5-6 to TRBJ2-7; TRBD1 matches 10 bases. The CDR3 is 13 residues long. V lost 4 bases and J lost 5; bases outside the gene matches: 3. Germline assignment: CDR1 SGHDT and CDR2 YYEEEE. This CDR3 reads CASSVGTGDEQYF. Written as DNA, the CDR3 is TGTGCCAGCAGCGTCGGGACAGGGGACGAGCAGTACTTC.

The chain joins TRBV9 to TRBJ1-1; D ambiguous. CDR3 length: 14 residues. With 4 bases removed from V and 3 bases from J, the gap between germline ends came to 13 bases. Germline lookup yields CDR1 SGDLS and CDR2 YYNGEE. The CDR3 bases are TGTGCCAGCAGCATATACACTACTGACACTGAAGCTTTCTTT. Translated, it gives CASSIYTTDTEAFF.

Details on this clonotype: The junction departs from the called germline gene at one end, perhaps through a read error. This chain's CDR3 is CAGSLAGGDFKETQYF. CDR3 in DNA: TGCGCCGGCAGCTTGGCTGGGGGTGACTTCAAAGAGACCCAGTACTTC. The rearrangement links TRBV5-1 to TRBJ2-5; perhaps D is TRBD1 or TRBD2 (5 bases each). CDR1 is SGHRS and CDR2 is YFSETQ in the germline V gene. This CDR3 has 16 residues.

V and J are TRBV20-1 and TRBJ2-1, with D possibly TRBD2 on 6 matching bases. CDR3 length: 13 residues. Germline-derived CDR1 and CDR2 are DFQATT and SNEGSKA (reference sequence). V lost 6 bases, J lost 2 bases, and 11 bases lay in between. CDR3 sequence: CSALASTYNEQFF. CDR3 in DNA: TGCAGTGCCCTAGCGAGTACCTACAATGAGCAGTTCTTC.

This clonotype was observed a handful of times. This rearrangement joins TRBV6-1 to TRBJ1-2, with 8 bases aligning to TRBD1. This CDR3 region has 11 residues. From germline, CDR1 is MNHNS and CDR2 SASEGT. The CDR3 nucleotides are TGTGCGGCAGGGGGCACCTATGGCTACACCTTC. Translated: CAAGGTYGYTF.